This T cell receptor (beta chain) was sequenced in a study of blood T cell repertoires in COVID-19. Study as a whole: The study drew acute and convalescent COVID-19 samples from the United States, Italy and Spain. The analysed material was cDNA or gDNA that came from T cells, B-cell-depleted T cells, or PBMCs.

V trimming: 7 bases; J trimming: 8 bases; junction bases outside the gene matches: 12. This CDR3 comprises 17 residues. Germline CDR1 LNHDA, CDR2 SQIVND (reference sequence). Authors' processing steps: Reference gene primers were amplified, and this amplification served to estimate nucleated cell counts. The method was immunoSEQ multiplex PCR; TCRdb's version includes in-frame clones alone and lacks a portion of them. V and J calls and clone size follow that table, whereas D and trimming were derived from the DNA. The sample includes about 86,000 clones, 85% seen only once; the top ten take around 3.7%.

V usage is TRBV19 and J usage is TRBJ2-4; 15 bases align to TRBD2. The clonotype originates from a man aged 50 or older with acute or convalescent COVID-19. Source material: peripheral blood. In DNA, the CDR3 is TGTGCCAGTAACACACCCGGACTAGCGGGAGGGCCGGACATTCAGTACTTC. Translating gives CASNTPGLAGGPDIQYF.